This is a list of T cell receptor beta chains from one sample in a study of blood T cell repertoires in COVID-19. TCRdb keeps only in-frame clones here, not all; method: immunoSEQ multiplex PCR. The sample has approximately 200,000 clones, 85% to 90% seen once. The sequenced material came from peripheral blood. These receptors were taken from a woman in her twenties or thirties with active or convalescent COVID-19. Both conserved end residues are part of each CDR3. Fields, in order: clone size, D gene, V gene, J gene, CDR3 DNA, CDR3 protein. The D gene is left open where the match is weak. Clone size is stated in some rows and not others, as once, few, many or a class when expanded.

-	TRBD1	TRBV6-6	TRBJ2-3	TGTGCCAGCAGTTCACTCCCCCGGACAGGGCTGGATACGCAGTATTTT	CASSSLPRTGLDTQYF
few	-	TRBV6-1	TRBJ1-2	TGTGCCAGCAGTGAAGGACTGACGGGAATCTATGGCTACACCTTC	CASSEGLTGIYGYTF
-	TRBD2	TRBV27	TRBJ2-1	TGTGCCAGCAGTCGTCTAGCGGGTACCAACTCCTACAATGAGCAGTTCTTC	CASSRLAGTNSYNEQFF
few	TRBD1	TRBV9	TRBJ1-2	TGTGCCAGCAGCACGACAGGGGGCATTTTCGAAGATGGCTACACCTTC	CASSTTGGIFEDGYTF
-	-	TRBV7-9	TRBJ2-3	TGTGCCAGCAGCCCCCCCTACCGCTCAGATACGCAGTATTTT	CASSPPYRSDTQYF
-	TRBD1	TRBV7-8	TRBJ1-3	TGTGCCAGCAGCTCGGGACAGCCTTCTGGAAACACCATATATTTT	CASSSGQPSGNTIYF
-	TRBD1	TRBV19	TRBJ1-1	TGTGCCAGTAGTATAGGGGACAGGGGAGATACTGAAGCTTTCTTT	CASSIGDRGDTEAFF
-	-	TRBV23-1	TRBJ1-6	TGCGCCAGCAGTCAACCCGCACAGGGCGTCGATAATTCACCCCTCCACTTT	CASSQPAQGVDNSPLHF
-	TRBD1	TRBV6-5	TRBJ2-5	TGTGCCAGCAGTTTGGCCGGGACAGGGGGCGCGGAGACCCAGTACTTC	CASSLAGTGGAETQYF
-	TRBD2	TRBV11-2	TRBJ2-1	TGTGCCAGCAGCTTAGCGGGAGGGCCTTTAGATGAGCAGTTCTTC	CASSLAGGPLDEQFF
once	TRBD1	TRBV5-1	TRBJ2-2	TGCGCCAGCAGCTCCCCCGGGACAGGGTTATGGAAGGCCGGGGAGCTGTTTTTT	CASSSPGTGLWKAGELFF
once	TRBD1	TRBV7-8	TRBJ1-5	TGTGCCAGCAGCCCCGGACAGGAGCCTTATAGCAATCAGCCCCAGCATTTT	CASSPGQEPYSNQPQHF
-	TRBD1	TRBV15	TRBJ1-3	TGTGCCACCAGCAGAACCCGACAGGGAACTGGAAACACCATATATTTT	CATSRTRQGTGNTIYF
-	-	TRBV3-1/TRBV3-2	TRBJ2-7	TGTGCCAGCAGCCAAGTTGGAGGCGGGACGTTCTACGAGCAGTACTTC	CASSQVGGGTFYEQYF
-	TRBD1	TRBV28	TRBJ1-1	TGTGCCAGCAGTTCCGGACAGGGGCCCTTCCGCACTGAAGCTTTCTTT	CASSSGQGPFRTEAFF
-	TRBD1	TRBV10-3	TRBJ1-6	TGTGCCATCAGGGGGACAGGGGAGAGTAATTCACCCCTCCACTTT	CAIRGTGESNSPLHF
-	-	TRBV15	TRBJ1-2	TGTGCCACCAGCAGAGATAGCGCGCGGGGCTACACCTTC	CATSRDSARGYTF
once	-	TRBV7-6	TRBJ1-4	TGTGCCAGCAGCTTAGGGCCTGGGAGCAATTCAGGAAAACTGTTTTTT	CASSLGPGSNSGKLFF
-	TRBD1	TRBV13	TRBJ2-7	TGTGCCAGCAGCCAAGGACAGGGAGCCTACGAGCAGTACTTC	CASSQGQGAYEQYF
once	-	TRBV24-1	TRBJ1-2	TGTGCCACCAGTGACCACACAGGGAACGGCTACACCTTC	CATSDHTGNGYTF
once	-	TRBV28	TRBJ2-2	TGTGCCAGCAGTAGGGGGGGGCAAAGCGGGGAGCTGTTTTTT	CASSRGGQSGELFF
-	TRBD1	TRBV28	TRBJ1-1	TGTGCCAGCAGTATAGGGGGCGTGGGTACTGAAGCTTTCTTT	CASSIGGVGTEAFF
few	TRBD1	TRBV7-8	TRBJ1-3	TGTGCCAGCAGCTTGGGACAGCAAAGAAACACCATATATTTT	CASSLGQQRNTIYF
-	-	TRBV9	TRBJ1-4	TGTGCCAGCAGCCCGAGGGATGTTGAGGAAAAACTGTTTTTT	CASSPRDVEEKLFF
-	-	TRBV27	TRBJ2-1	TGTGCCAGCAGTAACCTAGGTTCGGGTATGGAGCAGTTCTTC	CASSNLGSGMEQFF
-	TRBD1	TRBV5-1	TRBJ1-3	TGCGCCAGCAGCCCGGGACAGAACATGGGAAACACCATATATTTT	CASSPGQNMGNTIYF
-	TRBD2	TRBV11-2	TRBJ2-2	TGTGCCAGCAGCCCACTGCGGGGGAACCCTCTCACCGGGGAGCTGTTTTTT	CASSPLRGNPLTGELFF
-	TRBD1	TRBV24-1	TRBJ2-7	TGTGCCACCAGTGACTCCGGGACAGGGAAATACGAGCAGTACTTC	CATSDSGTGKYEQYF
-	-	TRBV4-1	TRBJ2-3	TGCGCCAGCAGCCCCGTTGGAGTCACAGATACGCAGTATTTT	CASSPVGVTDTQYF
once	-	TRBV18	TRBJ1-4	TGTGCCAGCTCACCTACGGGGGGGAATGAGCTGTTTTTT	CASSPTGGNELFF
-	TRBD1	TRBV27	TRBJ1-2	TGTGCCAGCAGTTTAACAGGGGGCGTGTATGGCTACACCTTC	CASSLTGGVYGYTF
-	-	TRBV27	TRBJ2-2	TGTGCCAGCAGTTATGGGCCGAACACCGGGGAGCTGTTTTTT	CASSYGPNTGELFF
-	-	TRBV6-6	TRBJ2-7	TGTGCCAGCAGCCTCCCGGGGGAGCAGTACTTC	CASSLPGEQYF
-	-	TRBV28	TRBJ2-1	TGTGCCACTTCCGGGGGTAGGGAAAAGAATGAGCAGTTCTTC	CATSGGREKNEQFF
-	-	TRBV4-1	TRBJ2-5	TGCGCCAGCAGCCTCCGACAGAACCAAGAGACCCAGTACTTC	CASSLRQNQETQYF
once	TRBD2	TRBV20-1	TRBJ2-7	TGCAGCGCTATTAGCGGGAGACTCCAGTACTTC	CSAISGRLQYF
-	TRBD1	TRBV6-4	TRBJ2-1	TGTGCCAGCAGTGACTCGGACAGGGGGCCAGGTGAGCAGTTCTTC	CASSDSDRGPGEQFF
once	-	TRBV3-1/TRBV3-2	TRBJ1-6	TGTGCCAGCAGCCAAGATGGATACTACAGGCGAGATAATTCACCCCTCCACTTT	CASSQDGYYRRDNSPLHF
-	-	TRBV25-1	TRBJ1-4	TGTGCCAGCAGTGAATCCAAGTCAGGGGAAGAAAAACTGTTTTTT	CASSESKSGEEKLFF
once	-	TRBV25-1	TRBJ2-1	TGTGCCAGCAGTGAAACCCCCCAGGTCCCTGGGTTCTTC	CASSETPQVPGFF
-	-	TRBV5-8	TRBJ1-3	TGTGCCAGCAGCTTGCCCACTGCCTCTGGAAACACCATATATTTT	CASSLPTASGNTIYF
-	TRBD2	TRBV5-1	TRBJ2-5	TGCGCCAGCACCCGGGGACTACGCTTCGGAGAGACCCAGTACTTC	CASTRGLRFGETQYF
-	TRBD1	TRBV19	TRBJ2-1	TGTGCCACCCGACAGGGGCTCGTCAATGAGCAGTTCTTC	CATRQGLVNEQFF
-	-	TRBV2	TRBJ1-5	TGTGCCAGCAGTGCAGGGCCCAATCAGCCCCAGCATTTT	CASSAGPNQPQHF
-	TRBD1	TRBV2	TRBJ1-4	TGTGCCAGCAGTGACCCGACAGGGAGTAATGAAAAACTGTTTTTT	CASSDPTGSNEKLFF
-	TRBD2	TRBV24-1	TRBJ2-2	TGTGCCACCAGTGGACTAGCGCAGAACACCGGGGAGCTGTTTTTT	CATSGLAQNTGELFF
-	TRBD1	TRBV9	TRBJ1-2	TGTGCCAGCAGCGTAGAGGTCCAGGGGGCCTACTATGGCTACACCTTC	CASSVEVQGAYYGYTF
-	-	TRBV3-1/TRBV3-2	TRBJ1-1	TGTGCCAGCAGCCCGCTACAGGGTTTCGGGGACACTGAAGCTTTCTTT	CASSPLQGFGDTEAFF
-	-	TRBV5-1	TRBJ2-3	TGCGCCAGCAGCACCTACAGGAGCAGCACAGATACGCAGTATTTT	CASSTYRSSTDTQYF
-	TRBD1	TRBV13	TRBJ1-2	TGTGCCAGCAGCTCCCAGACAGGGGTCTATGGCTACACCTTC	CASSSQTGVYGYTF
few	TRBD2	TRBV7-2	TRBJ2-3	TGTGCCAGCAGCTTAGTGGGAGCGGGAGTTAGCACAGATACGCAGTATTTT	CASSLVGAGVSTDTQYF
-	-	TRBV4-1	TRBJ2-7	TGCGCCAGCAGCCCCCGACCAAACTATTACGAGCAGTACTTC	CASSPRPNYYEQYF
-	TRBD1	TRBV2	TRBJ1-1	TGTGCCGGCACAAACGCGGGACAGGGGTTGGGCACTGAAGCTTTCTTT	CAGTNAGQGLGTEAFF
-	TRBD1	TRBV6-4	TRBJ1-6	TGTGCCAGCAGTGAGGACAGGTCCATTAATTCACCCCTCCACTTT	CASSEDRSINSPLHF
few	TRBD1	TRBV4-1	TRBJ1-2	TGCGCCAGCAGCCGAGGACAGGACTATGGCTACACCTTC	CASSRGQDYGYTF
-	TRBD2	TRBV10-3	TRBJ2-3	TGTGCCATCAGTGAGTCGTCCCTAGCGGGAGGGGATTCTACGCAGTATTTT	CAISESSLAGGDSTQYF
-	-	TRBV11-2	TRBJ2-5	TGTGCCAGCAGCTTAAGGGGAACTAGCCCCCTCGGGGGGCCCCAGTACTTC	CASSLRGTSPLGGPQYF
few	TRBD2	TRBV13	TRBJ2-1	TGTGCCAGCAGCTTAGGGGCGGGAGGCTACAATGAGCAGTTCTTC	CASSLGAGGYNEQFF
-	TRBD2	TRBV4-1	TRBJ2-1	TGCGCCAGCAGCGGACTAGCGGGAGAAAGGTACAATGAGCAGTTCTTC	CASSGLAGERYNEQFF
-	-	TRBV27	TRBJ1-1	TGTGCCAGCAGTGTCACGGGGTTTATGAACACTGAAGCTTTCTTT	CASSVTGFMNTEAFF